This TCR beta chain was recorded in a study of blood T cell repertoires in COVID-19. Study information: From the United States, Italy and Spain came samples of acute and convalescent COVID-19. Sample material is recorded as cDNA or gDNA derived from T cells, B-cell-depleted T cells, or PBMCs.

The germline gives CDR1 LNHDA, CDR2 SQIVND (reference sequence). The V segment lost 1 base and the J segment 4 bases; nucleotides outside the gene matches: 5. This CDR3 is 15 amino acids long. Under the authors' procedure: From reference gene primer amplification, estimates of nucleated cell counts were derived. Produced via immunoSEQ multiplex PCR; TCRdb's table is partial and in-frame only. D and trimming were read from the DNA, whereas the V and J calls and clone size are those reported in that table. This table holds 110,000 to 150,000 clones, about nine tenths found once. Sequenced input: peripheral blood. The V call is TRBV19, the J call TRBJ1-2, with TRBD1 identical over 8 bases. The source of this sequence is an elderly woman with acute or convalescent COVID-19. CDR3 sequence reads: CASSIGQGASYGYTF. The CDR3 bases are TGTGCCAGTAGTATAGGCCAGGGGGCGAGCTATGGCTACACCTTC.